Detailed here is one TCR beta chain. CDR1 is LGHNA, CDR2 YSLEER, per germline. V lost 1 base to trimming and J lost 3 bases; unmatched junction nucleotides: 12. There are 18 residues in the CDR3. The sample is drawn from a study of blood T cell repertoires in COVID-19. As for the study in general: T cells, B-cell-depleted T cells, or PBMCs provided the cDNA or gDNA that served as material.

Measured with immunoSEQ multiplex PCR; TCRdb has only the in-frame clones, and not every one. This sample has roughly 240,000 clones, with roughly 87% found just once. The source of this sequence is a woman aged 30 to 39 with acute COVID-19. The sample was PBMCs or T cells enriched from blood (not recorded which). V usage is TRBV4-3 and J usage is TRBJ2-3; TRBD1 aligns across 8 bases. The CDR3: CASSQGQRGRGPTDTQYF. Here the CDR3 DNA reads TGCGCCAGCAGCCAAGGGCAAAGAGGCAGGGGGCCTACAGATACGCAGTATTTT.